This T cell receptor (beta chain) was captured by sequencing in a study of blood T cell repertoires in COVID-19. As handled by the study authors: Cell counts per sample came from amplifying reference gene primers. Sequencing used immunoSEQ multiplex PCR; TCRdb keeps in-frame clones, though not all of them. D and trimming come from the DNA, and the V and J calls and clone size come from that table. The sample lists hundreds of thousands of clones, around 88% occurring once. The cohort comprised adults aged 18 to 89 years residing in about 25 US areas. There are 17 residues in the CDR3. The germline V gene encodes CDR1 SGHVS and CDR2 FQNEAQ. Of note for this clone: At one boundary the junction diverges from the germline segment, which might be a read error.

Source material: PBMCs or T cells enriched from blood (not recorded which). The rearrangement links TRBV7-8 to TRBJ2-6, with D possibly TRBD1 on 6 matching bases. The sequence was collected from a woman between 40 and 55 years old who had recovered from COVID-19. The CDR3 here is CASSLARQGSGANVLTF. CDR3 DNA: TGTGCCAGCAGCCTAGCAAGGCAGGGGTCTGGGGCCAACGTCCTGACTTTC.